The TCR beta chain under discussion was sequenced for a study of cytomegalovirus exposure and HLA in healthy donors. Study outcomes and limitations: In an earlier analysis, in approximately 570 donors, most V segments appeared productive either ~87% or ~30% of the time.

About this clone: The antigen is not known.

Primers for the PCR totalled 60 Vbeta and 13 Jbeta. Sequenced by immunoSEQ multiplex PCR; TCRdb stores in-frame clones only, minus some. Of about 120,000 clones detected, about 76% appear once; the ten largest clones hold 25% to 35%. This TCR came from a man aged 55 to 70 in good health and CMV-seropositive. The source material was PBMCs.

This chain's CDR3 is CASSQSPGGAGPEAFF. CDR3 sequence (DNA): TGTGCCAGCAGCCAATCCCCAGGGGGCGCGGGGCCTGAAGCTTTCTTT. The chain employs TRBV16 and TRBJ1-1, with TRBD1 matching over 8 bases. The CDR3 is 16 amino acids. The germline V gene has CDR1 KGHSY and CDR2 FQNENV. V lost 0 bases to trimming and J lost 6 bases; unmatched junction nucleotides: 9. Combining the CDR3 with reference TRBV16 and TRBJ1-1 gives the whole variable domain GEEVAQTPKHLVRGEGQKAKLYCAPIKGHSYVFWYQQVLKNEFKFLISFQNENVFDETGMPKERFSAKCLPNSPCSLEIQATKLEDSAVYFCASSQSPGGAGPEAFFGQGTRLTVV.